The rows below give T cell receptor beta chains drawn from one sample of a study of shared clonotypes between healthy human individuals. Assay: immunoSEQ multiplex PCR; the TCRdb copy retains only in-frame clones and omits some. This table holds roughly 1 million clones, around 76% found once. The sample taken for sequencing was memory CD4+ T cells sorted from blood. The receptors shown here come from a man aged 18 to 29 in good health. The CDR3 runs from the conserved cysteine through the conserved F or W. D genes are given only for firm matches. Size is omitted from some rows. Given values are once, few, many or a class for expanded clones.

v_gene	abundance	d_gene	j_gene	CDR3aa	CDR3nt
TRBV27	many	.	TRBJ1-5	CASSEAGRLHF	TGTGCCAGCAGTGAGGCGGGGCGCTTGCATTTT
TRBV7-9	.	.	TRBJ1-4	CASSQQGTGNEKLFF	TGTGCCAGCAGCCAGCAGGGAACGGGGAATGAAAAACTGTTTTTT
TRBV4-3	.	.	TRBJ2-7	CASSHLGADEQYF	TGCGCCAGCAGCCACCTAGGAGCGGACGAGCAGTACTTC
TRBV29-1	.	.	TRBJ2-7	CSVERSYEQYF	TGCAGCGTTGAGCGGAGCTACGAGCAGTACTTC
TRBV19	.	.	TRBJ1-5	CASSMDRNQPQHF	TGTGCCAGTAGTATGGATCGCAATCAGCCCCAGCATTTT
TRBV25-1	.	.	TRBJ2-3	CASSKSGTDTQYF	TGTGCCAGCAGTAAATCGGGCACAGATACGCAGTATTTT
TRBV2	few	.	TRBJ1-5	CASSQSNSNQPQHF	TGTGCCAGCAGCCAGTCGAATAGCAATCAGCCCCAGCATTTT
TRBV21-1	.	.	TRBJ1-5	CASPQGSKDQPQHF	TGTGCCAGCCCACAGGGGAGCAAGGATCAGCCCCAGCATTTT
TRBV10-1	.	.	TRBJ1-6	CASRFGVRTPLHF	TGCGCCAGCAGGTTCGGGGTAAGGACACCCCTCCACTTT
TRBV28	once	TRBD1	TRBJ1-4	CASRTGGAMEKLFF	TGTGCCAGCAGAACAGGGGGCGCGATGGAAAAACTGTTTTTT
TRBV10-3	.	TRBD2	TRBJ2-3	CAISEGLAGGENTQYF	TGTGCCATCAGTGAAGGACTAGCGGGGGGAGAAAATACGCAGTATTTT
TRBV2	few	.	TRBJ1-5	CASSEGTEGNQPQHF	TGTGCCAGCAGTGAAGGGACAGAGGGCAATCAGCCCCAGCATTTT
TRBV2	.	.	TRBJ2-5	CASSDSGGQETQYF	TGTGCCAGCAGTGACAGTGGGGGCCAAGAGACCCAGTACTTC
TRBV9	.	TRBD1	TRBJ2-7	CASSAGQGVYEQYF	TGTGCCAGCAGCGCCGGACAGGGTGTCTACGAGCAGTACTTC
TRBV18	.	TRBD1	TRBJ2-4	CASSPGGQENIQYF	TGTGCCAGCTCACCGGGCGGACAGGAAAACATTCAGTACTTC
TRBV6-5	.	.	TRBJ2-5	CASSWDHQETQYF	TGTGCCAGCAGCTGGGACCACCAAGAGACCCAGTACTTC
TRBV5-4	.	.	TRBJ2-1	CASSLDSGGNNEQFF	TGTGCCAGCAGCTTGGATTCCGGCGGGAACAATGAGCAGTTCTTC
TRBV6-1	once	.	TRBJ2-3	CASNIILQGRQYF	TGTGCCAGCAATATTATCCTACAGGGTAGGCAGTATTTT
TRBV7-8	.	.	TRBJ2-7	CASSSDMSYEQYF	TGTGCCAGCAGCTCGGACATGTCCTACGAGCAGTACTTC
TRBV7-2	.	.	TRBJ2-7	CASSSPLTLLVF	TGTGCCAGCAGCTCGCCTCTGACTCTGTTGGTATTC
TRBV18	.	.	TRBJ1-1	CASSPRAGTNTEAFF	TGTGCCAGCTCACCACGGGCAGGCACGAACACTGAAGCTTTCTTT
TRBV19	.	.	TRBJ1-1	CASGRGPLRESGNTEAFF	TGTGCCAGTGGAAGGGGTCCTTTACGGGAGTCAGGGAATACTGAAGCTTTCTTT
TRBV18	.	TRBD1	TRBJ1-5	CASSPPEGLAGGINQPQHF	TGTGCCAGCTCACCCCCCGAGGGATTGGCAGGGGGTATCAATCAGCCCCAGCATTTT
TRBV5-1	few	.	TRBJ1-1	CASSFQQGGGEAFF	TGCGCCAGCAGCTTCCAACAGGGAGGGGGTGAAGCTTTCTTT
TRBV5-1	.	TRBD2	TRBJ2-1	CASSPLAGAWFF	TGCGCCAGCAGCCCACTAGCGGGAGCATGGTTCTTC
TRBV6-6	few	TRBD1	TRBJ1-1	CASSLGTGTEAFF	TGTGCCAGCAGTTTAGGGACAGGCACTGAAGCTTTCTTT
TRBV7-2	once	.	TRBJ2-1	CASSPTWATNEQFF	TGTGCCAGCAGCCCGACCTGGGCTACCAATGAGCAGTTCTTC
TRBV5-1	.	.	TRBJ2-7	CASSSGAPGEQYF	TGCGCCAGCAGTTCGGGGGCCCCGGGCGAGCAGTACTTC
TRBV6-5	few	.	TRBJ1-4	CASSDGWGAREKLFF	TGTGCCAGCAGCGATGGGTGGGGCGCGAGGGAAAAACTGTTTTTT
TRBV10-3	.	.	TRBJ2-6	CAISELGTGANVLTF	TGTGCCATCAGTGAGTTGGGTACTGGGGCCAACGTCCTGACTTTC
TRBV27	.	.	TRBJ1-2	CASKPRGLDYGYTF	TGTGCCAGCAAACCCAGGGGCTTGGACTATGGCTACACCTTC
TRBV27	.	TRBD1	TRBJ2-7	CASSLLGTGVYEQYF	TGTGCCAGCAGTTTATTGGGGACAGGGGTATACGAGCAGTACTTC
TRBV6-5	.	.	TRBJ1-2	CASSYSIGSYGYTF	TGTGCCAGCAGTTACTCGATCGGGAGCTATGGCTACACCTTC
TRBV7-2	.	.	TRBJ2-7	CASSPYKTPEQYF	TGTGCCAGCAGCCCATACAAAACCCCCGAGCAGTACTTC
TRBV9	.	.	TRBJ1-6	CASSAQDSYNSPLHF	TGTGCCAGCAGCGCGCAGGACTCCTATAATTCACCCCTCCACTTT
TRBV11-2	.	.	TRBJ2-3	CASSLGTVTDTQYF	TGTGCCAGCAGCTTAGGTACAGTTACAGATACGCAGTATTTT
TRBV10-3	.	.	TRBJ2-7	CAISDRALYEQYF	TGTGCCATCAGTGACAGGGCCCTCTACGAGCAGTACTTC
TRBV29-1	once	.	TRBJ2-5	CSGTNGGLETQYF	TGCAGCGGAACCAATGGGGGCTTGGAGACCCAGTACTTC
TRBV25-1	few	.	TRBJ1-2	CASSWGGYGYTF	TGTGCCAGCAGTTGGGGGGGCTATGGCTACACCTTC
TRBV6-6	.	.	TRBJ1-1	CASRLRSEAFF	TGTGCCAGCAGACTAAGGTCTGAAGCTTTCTTT
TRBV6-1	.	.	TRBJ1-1	CASSDTQNTEAFF	TGTGCCAGCAGTGACACGCAGAACACTGAAGCTTTCTTT
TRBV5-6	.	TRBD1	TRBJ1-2	CASCGQGGYGYTF	TGTGCCAGCTGTGGACAGGGGGGCTATGGCTACACCTTC
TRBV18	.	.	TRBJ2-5	CASSRDLGETQYF	TGTGCCAGCTCACGGGACCTGGGAGAGACCCAGTACTTC
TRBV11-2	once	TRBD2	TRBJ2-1	CASSLDGASGGEQFF	TGTGCCAGCAGCTTAGATGGTGCTAGCGGGGGTGAGCAGTTCTTC
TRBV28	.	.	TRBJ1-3	CASNNRRPGNTIYF	TGTGCCAGCAACAATCGCAGGCCTGGAAACACCATATATTTT
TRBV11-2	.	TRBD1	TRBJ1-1	CASSADRVNTEAFF	TGTGCCAGCAGCGCCGACAGGGTAAACACTGAAGCTTTCTTT
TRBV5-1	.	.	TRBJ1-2	CASSFTPGSEGYTF	TGCGCCAGCAGTTTTACTCCGGGGTCCGAAGGCTACACCTTC
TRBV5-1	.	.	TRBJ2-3	CASSLPGTDTQYF	TGCGCCAGCAGCTTGCCGGGAACAGATACGCAGTATTTT
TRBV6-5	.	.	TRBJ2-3	CASSSSADTQYF	TGTGCCAGCAGTTCATCAGCGGATACGCAGTATTTT
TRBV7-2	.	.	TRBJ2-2	CASSLYGGAGELFF	TGTGCCAGCAGCCTCTACGGGGGCGCCGGGGAGCTGTTTTTT
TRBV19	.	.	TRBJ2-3	CASSPLGGVTDTQYF	TGTGCCAGTAGTCCCCTCGGGGGAGTCACAGATACGCAGTATTTT
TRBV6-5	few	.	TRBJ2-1	CASSYLTRLHNEQFF	TGTGCCAGCAGTTACTTGACTAGACTACACAATGAGCAGTTCTTC
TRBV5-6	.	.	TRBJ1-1	CASSLSGGQRTEAFF	TGTGCCAGCAGCTTGTCCGGGGGGCAGAGAACTGAAGCTTTCTTT